The rows below give T cell receptor beta chains drawn from one sample of a study of persistence of HIV-infected CD4 T cells. The antigens of these receptors remain unknown. Here immunoSEQ multiplex PCR was the method, and the copy in TCRdb shows in-frame clones only, minus some. The repertoire holds 40,000 to 55,000 clones, with 88% as singletons. This material consisted of CD4+ T cells sorted from PBMCs after roughly 19-hour stimulation, taken from a patient who received antiretroviral therapy. These receptors all stem from an adult woman with HIV who was CMV-seropositive. CDR3s include the opening cysteine and the closing phenylalanine or tryptophan. Each record gives: CDR3 DNA, CDR3 protein, CDR3 length, V gene, D gene, clone size, J gene. D genes are given only for firm matches. Some rows mark clone size as missing; the rest say once, few, many or name a class of expanded clone.

TGTGCCAGCAGTTACGGGGGGCCGGGGGCCAACGTCCTGACTTTC | CASSYGGPGANVLTF | 15 | TRBV6-5 | NA | NA | TRBJ2-6
TGTGCCAGCAGCTTGATACGGGGGGTCGAGACCCAGTACTTC | CASSLIRGVETQYF | 14 | TRBV7-8 | TRBD2 | NA | TRBJ2-5
TGTGCCAGCAGCTCCGACAGGAACAATGAGCAGTTCTTC | CASSSDRNNEQFF | 13 | TRBV5-6 | NA | NA | TRBJ2-1
TGCGCCAGCAGGGATAACTTGCTCTCTGGGGCCAACGTCCTGACTTTC | CASRDNLLSGANVLTF | 16 | TRBV5-1 | NA | NA | TRBJ2-6
TGCGCCAGCAGCTCGTCCCCGGGACAGTTCCTTTCTTTCTTT | CASSSSPGQFLSFF | 14 | TRBV5-1 | TRBD1 | NA | TRBJ1-1
TGCAGTGCTAGTTTAGATACGCAGTATTTT | CSASLDTQYF | 10 | TRBV20-1 | NA | NA | TRBJ2-3
TGTGCCAGCAGACAGAGCTCCTACAATGAGCAGTTCTTC | CASRQSSYNEQFF | 13 | TRBV2 | NA | few | TRBJ2-1
TGTGCCAGCAGCCACAGGGGGAACACCCACAATTCACCCCTCCACTTT | CASSHRGNTHNSPLHF | 16 | TRBV5-6 | TRBD1 | NA | TRBJ1-6
TGTGCCAGTAGTACACGACAAGAGACCCAGTACTTC | CASSTRQETQYF | 12 | TRBV19 | NA | NA | TRBJ2-5
TGTGCCAGCAGCCAGGCGGAACCTGGGGCCAACGTCCTGACTTTC | CASSQAEPGANVLTF | 15 | TRBV11-2 | NA | NA | TRBJ2-6
TGTGCCAGCAGTGAAGAACGGGGAGGGTACACTGAAGCTTTCTTT | CASSEERGGYTEAFF | 15 | TRBV6-4 | NA | NA | TRBJ1-1
TGTGCCAGCAGAGCCGGAACCTCTGGGGCCAACGTCCTGACTTTC | CASRAGTSGANVLTF | 15 | TRBV11-1 | NA | NA | TRBJ2-6
TGTGCCAGCAGTTTTAGGAGACTCACTGAAGCTTTCTTT | CASSFRRLTEAFF | 13 | TRBV27 | NA | NA | TRBJ1-1
TGTGCCAGCAGCAAAGTGGCCTCGGTCGGAAACCAGCCCCAGCATTTT | CASSKVASVGNQPQHF | 16 | TRBV21-1 | NA | NA | TRBJ1-5
TGCGCCAGCAGCCGTGGGACGGTGAACACTGAAGCTTTCTTT | CASSRGTVNTEAFF | 14 | TRBV5-1 | NA | once | TRBJ1-1
TGTGCCAGTAGTATTTGGACAGGGTCACTAACGAATGAGCAGTTCTTC | CASSIWTGSLTNEQFF | 16 | TRBV19 | TRBD1 | NA | TRBJ2-1
TGCGCCAGCAGCTTAAAGCCGGGAGGATCGGCACGCGAGCAGTACTTC | CASSLKPGGSAREQYF | 16 | TRBV5-1 | TRBD2 | NA | TRBJ2-7
TGTGCCAGCAGCGTAGTTGGACCGGAGCTGTTTTTT | CASSVVGPELFF | 12 | TRBV9 | NA | NA | TRBJ2-2
TGTGCCAGCAGTGGACAGACTAGCGGGGGTTCTGATACGCAGTATTTT | CASSGQTSGGSDTQYF | 16 | TRBV6-1 | TRBD2 | NA | TRBJ2-3
TGCGCCAGCAGCGTAGGGGGCAGTGAGCAGTTCTTC | CASSVGGSEQFF | 12 | TRBV5-1 | TRBD1 | NA | TRBJ2-1
TGTGCCAGCAGTGAAGCAGCGGGGGGCTCGTTCGAGCAGTACTTC | CASSEAAGGSFEQYF | 15 | TRBV6-1 | TRBD2 | NA | TRBJ2-7
TGTGCCAGCAGTGCAGTACAGGGTTCACCCCTCCACTTT | CASSAVQGSPLHF | 13 | TRBV6-4 | NA | NA | TRBJ1-6
TGTGCCTGGAGTGTAGCTGGGCAGGGTTTAGAAAAACTGTTTTTT | CAWSVAGQGLEKLFF | 15 | TRBV30 | NA | NA | TRBJ1-4
TGTGCCTGGAGTGGGCCAGGAGGCCAGTATGGCTACACCTTC | CAWSGPGGQYGYTF | 14 | TRBV30 | NA | NA | TRBJ1-2
TGCAGCGTTCTCCGGGACATCTCTGGAAACACCATATATTTT | CSVLRDISGNTIYF | 14 | TRBV29-1 | NA | NA | TRBJ1-3
TGTGCCAGCAGTCCCAGATACAATAGTAATGAAAAACTGTTTTTT | CASSPRYNSNEKLFF | 15 | TRBV6-5 | NA | NA | TRBJ1-4
TGTGCCTGGAGCGGTAGGACTAGCGGGGGGGCCTTGGGTGAGACCCAGTACTTC | CAWSGRTSGGALGETQYF | 18 | TRBV30 | TRBD2 | NA | TRBJ2-5
TGTGCCAGCAGTTTTATGACGAACACTGAAGCTTTCTTT | CASSFMTNTEAFF | 13 | TRBV27 | NA | NA | TRBJ1-1
TGTGCCACCAGCAGAATGGGGGCGCAAACTGAAGCTTTCTTT | CATSRMGAQTEAFF | 14 | TRBV15 | NA | NA | TRBJ1-1
TGCGCCAGCAGCCGCACGCTTTGGCCCGGAGGCTTTCAAGGAAACACCATATATTTT | CASSRTLWPGGFQGNTIYF | 19 | TRBV4-1 | NA | NA | TRBJ1-3
TGTGCCAGCTCCTACAGGGACAGCCAGAACACTGAAGCTTTCTTT | CASSYRDSQNTEAFF | 15 | TRBV5-5 | TRBD1 | NA | TRBJ1-1
TGTGCCTGGAGTCGGACAGGGACTCTCAATCAGCCCCAGCATTTT | CAWSRTGTLNQPQHF | 15 | TRBV30 | TRBD1 | NA | TRBJ1-5
TGTGCCAGCAGCACCGGGACGGGGAGCACTGAAGCTTTCTTT | CASSTGTGSTEAFF | 14 | TRBV7-2 | NA | NA | TRBJ1-1
TGTGCCAGCAGCCAAGACAGGACTTACGCGGAGCAGTACTTC | CASSQDRTYAEQYF | 14 | TRBV14 | NA | NA | TRBJ2-7
TGTGCCAGCAGCAGGGGGGGACCGGGTATGTCCGGAGGGGGCTACACCTTC | CASSRGGPGMSGGGYTF | 17 | TRBV3-1/TRBV3-2 | NA | NA | TRBJ1-2
TGTGCCAGCAGCTATGCCGGGGGGGAGCTGTTTTTT | CASSYAGGELFF | 12 | TRBV7-3 | NA | NA | TRBJ2-2
TGCGCCAGCAGCTCTTACAGGGAAGGTTTGAACACTGAAGCTTTCTTT | CASSSYREGLNTEAFF | 16 | TRBV5-1 | NA | NA | TRBJ1-1
TGCGCCAGCAGCTTTTCATGGACAGGGGGTGATGAGACACTGTTTTTT | CASSFSWTGGDETLFF | 16 | TRBV5-1 | TRBD1 | NA | TRBJ1-4
TGTGCCAGCAGCTTAAGGGTAGCGGTCCCCACAGATACGCAGTATTTT | CASSLRVAVPTDTQYF | 16 | TRBV7-6 | NA | NA | TRBJ2-3
TGTGCCACCAGCACGATTCGGGCCTCCTACGAGCAGTACTTC | CATSTIRASYEQYF | 14 | TRBV15 | NA | NA | TRBJ2-7
TGTGCCAGCTCACCGACTAGCGGGGGGGCCTACGAGCAGTACTTC | CASSPTSGGAYEQYF | 15 | TRBV18 | TRBD2 | NA | TRBJ2-7
TGTGCTAGTGGTTTGGTATTCGGGACAGTTAACACCGGGGAGCTGTTTTTT | CASGLVFGTVNTGELFF | 17 | TRBV12-5 | TRBD1 | NA | TRBJ2-2
TGTGCCAGCAGTTACTCGGGTAGCAATCAGCCCCAGCATTTT | CASSYSGSNQPQHF | 14 | TRBV6-2/TRBV6-3 | NA | NA | TRBJ1-5
TGTGCCAGCAGTGAAGCGGGAGGGGGAGGGTACGAGCAGTACTTC | CASSEAGGGGYEQYF | 15 | TRBV6-1 | NA | NA | TRBJ2-7
TGCGCCAGCAGCCTCCTCCCCGGTAGGCAGCCCCAGCATTTT | CASSLLPGRQPQHF | 14 | TRBV4-1 | NA | few | TRBJ1-5